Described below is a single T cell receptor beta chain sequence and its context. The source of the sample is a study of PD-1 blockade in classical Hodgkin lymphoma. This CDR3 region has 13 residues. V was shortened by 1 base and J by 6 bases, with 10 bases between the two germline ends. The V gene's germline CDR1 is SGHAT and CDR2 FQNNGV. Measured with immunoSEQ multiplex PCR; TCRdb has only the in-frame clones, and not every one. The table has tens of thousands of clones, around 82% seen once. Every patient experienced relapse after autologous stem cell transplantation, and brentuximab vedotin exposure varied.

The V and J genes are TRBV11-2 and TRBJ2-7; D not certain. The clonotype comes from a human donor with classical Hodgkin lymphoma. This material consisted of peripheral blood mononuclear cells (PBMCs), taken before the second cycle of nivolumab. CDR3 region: CASSLGLGFEQYF. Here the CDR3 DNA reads TGTGCCAGCAGCTTAGGTTTAGGTTTCGAGCAGTACTTC.